Following are 32 T cell receptor beta chains from one sample sequenced in a study of T cell responses to AZD1222 COVID-19 vaccine. Assay used: immunoSEQ multiplex PCR; TCRdb lists only in-frame clones, some missing. The repertoire holds roughly 140,000 clones, with roughly 93% as singletons. Sequenced here: peripheral blood, sampled 28 days after the second AZD1222 dose. The source is an adult who received the AZD1222 COVID-19 vaccine.

The chain is built from TRBV15 and TRBJ2-5; 7 positions agree with TRBD2. The CDR3 consists of 15 residues. J lost 5 bases, V lost 1 base, and 7 bases had no gene match. From germline, CDR1 is LNHNV and CDR2 YYDKDF (reference sequence). The DNA of the CDR3 is TGTGCCACCAGCAGAGTGGGGGGGTATCTTGAGACCCAGTACTTC. Translating gives CATSRVGGYLETQYF.

CDR3 protein: CASSLAGTGPHGYTF. DNA of the CDR3: TGTGCCAGCAGCTTAGCCGGGACAGGTCCTCATGGCTACACCTTC. The chain joins TRBV7-2 to TRBJ1-2, with TRBD1 matching 8 bases. With V trimmed by 0 bases and J by 6 bases, 6 bases remained unmatched. Germline V gives CDR1 SGHTA, CDR2 FQGNSA. The CDR3 runs 15 residues.

This sequence joins TRBV28 and TRBJ1-1; D not resolved. CDR3 length: 15 amino acids. CDR1 is MDHEN and CDR2 is SYDVKM in the germline V gene. The V and J ends lost 7 bases and 0 bases respectively, with 15 bases between them. As DNA, the CDR3 is TGTGCCAGCAACCATCCTCGCGCTATGAACACTGAAGCTTTCTTT. Protein sequence: CASNHPRAMNTEAFF.

This clone was detected only once. In DNA form, the CDR3 reads TGTGCCAGCTCACCAGGGTCCGGGACACTTAACACTGAAGCTTTCTTT. It yields the protein CASSPGSGTLNTEAFF. The chain recombines TRBV18 with TRBJ1-1; perhaps TRBD1 as D (6 bases). Germline lookup yields CDR1 KGHSH and CDR2 LQKENI. Trimming shortened V by 2 bases and J by 2 bases, and 15 bases separated the two germline ends. CDR3 length: 16 residues.

This clone was detected only a few times. The gene calls are TRBV4-3 and TRBJ1-3; no clear D. Germline CDR1 is LGHNA and CDR2 is YSLEER. The CDR3 spans 15 residues. The V end was cut by 0 bases, the J end by 5 bases, with 11 bases between. The CDR3 DNA is TGCGCCAGCAGCCAAGAAGGTAACGGAAGAAACACCATATATTTT. Encoded protein: CASSQEGNGRNTIYF.

The J gene is TRBJ2-3, the V gene TRBV11-2, with 9 bases that match TRBD2. There are 17 residues in the CDR3. Looked up from germline, CDR1 is SGHAT and CDR2 is FQNNGV. V was pared by 0 bases and J by 4 bases, with 8 bases of the junction left unmatched. The chain's CDR3 is CASSLDIGGRGADTQYF. The CDR3 region has the DNA TGTGCCAGCAGCTTAGATATCGGCGGGAGGGGGGCAGATACGCAGTATTTT.

This rearrangement joins TRBV14 to TRBJ2-3; D unclear. Germline values: CDR1 SGHDN, CDR2 FVKESK. This CDR3 is 16 amino acids long. V lost 4 bases and J 1 base, leaving 15 bases between the germline ends. CDR3 bases: TGTGCCAGCAGCCCTCTCCACGCCAAGGGCACAGATACGCAGTATTTT. Translation: CASSPLHAKGTDTQYF.

The rearrangement uses TRBV27 and TRBJ2-7, with TRBD2 matching 15 bases. CDR3 size: 18 residues. V dropped 7 bases and J dropped 2; count of bases not matched to a gene: 12. From germline, CDR1 is MNHEY and CDR2 SMNVEV (reference sequence). CDR3 coding DNA: TGTGCCAGCACCCTAAAGAGGACTAGCGGGAGGGAAACCTACGAGCAGTACTTC. This codes for CASTLKRTSGRETYEQYF.

The J gene is TRBJ2-1, the V gene TRBV11-2, with D perhaps matching TRBD2 (5 bases). Germline CDR1 is SGHAT and CDR2 is FQNNGV. CDR3 length: 14 amino acids. The V and J ends lost 4 bases and 8 bases respectively, with 15 bases between them. The CDR3 sequence is CASSSFRERDEQFF. In DNA, the CDR3 is TGTGCCAGCAGCTCCTTTAGGGAGAGAGATGAGCAGTTCTTC.

The CDR3 reads CASSASWLNTEAFF. The CDR3 DNA is TGTGCCAGCAGCGCGAGTTGGCTGAACACTGAAGCTTTCTTT. The J gene is TRBJ1-1, the V gene TRBV7-2; D unresolved. Trimming stripped 5 bases from V and 0 bases from J, with 10 bases between. Per the germline V gene, CDR1 is SGHTA and CDR2 is FQGNSA. The CDR3 length is 14 residues.

The V gene is TRBV11-2, the J gene TRBJ1-2, with D possibly matching TRBD1 (6 bases). The CDR3 runs 12 residues. V lost 5 bases to trimming and J lost 4 bases, with 8 bases between them. Per the germline V gene, CDR1 is SGHAT and CDR2 is FQNNGV. Written as DNA, the CDR3 is TGTGCCAGCAGCGAGGACAGCTATGGCTACACCTTC. Translating gives CASSEDSYGYTF.

This clone was seen once. The CDR3 reads CASSDRKGTAGELFF. The DNA for the CDR3 is TGTGCCAGCAGTGACCGCAAAGGGACTGCCGGGGAGCTGTTTTTT. The chain is built from TRBV6-1 and TRBJ2-2, with D perhaps TRBD2 (6 bases). V lost 3 bases, J lost 6 bases, and 14 bases lay in between. This CDR3 has 15 amino acids. Germline CDR1 is MNHNS and CDR2 is SASEGT.

This clone was observed once. This rearrangement joins TRBV9 to TRBJ2-1; D possibly matches TRBD1 or TRBD2 (6 bases each). Germline V gene lookup returns CDR1 SGDLS and CDR2 YYNGEE. The length of the CDR3 is 16 residues. Between the trimmed V and J ends, which lost 0 bases and 2 bases, there was a span of 12 bases. CDR3 in DNA: TGTGCCAGCAGCGTAGGGGGGGCAAGCCCCTACAATGAGCAGTTCTTC. Translation: CASSVGGASPYNEQFF.

V usage is TRBV20-1 and J usage is TRBJ2-7; maybe TRBD2 (6 bases). This CDR3 is built from 14 residues. Germline lookup yields CDR1 DFQATT and CDR2 SNEGSKA (reference sequence). Trimming cost V 3 bases and J 0 bases, with 12 bases left between them. In DNA, the CDR3 is TGCAGTGCTAGTGAACGGGACTTCTCCTACGAGCAGTACTTC. It codes for CSASERDFSYEQYF.

The chain couples TRBV19 to TRBJ1-4; TRBD1 might be the D (5 bases). Trimming shortened V by 6 bases and J by 3 bases, and 14 bases separated the two germline ends. Germline lookup yields CDR1 LNHDA and CDR2 SQIVND (reference sequence). This CDR3 spans 15 amino acids. CDR3 DNA: TGTGCCAGTAGAGGGACCGGTGGGGCTAATGAAAAACTGTTTTTT. Translation gives CASRGTGGANEKLFF. Drawing the rest from reference TRBV19 and TRBJ1-4, the complete variable domain is DGGITQSPKYLFRKEGQNVTLSCEQNLNHDAMYWYRQDPGQGLRLIYYSQIVNDFQKGDIAEGYSVSREKKESFPLTVTSAQKNPTAFYLCASRGTGGANEKLFFGSGTQLSVL.

The sample holds one count of this clone. The chain carries TRBV9 and TRBJ2-3, with TRBD2 matching 11 bases. Germline V gene lookup returns CDR1 SGDLS and CDR2 YYNGEE. The CDR3 runs to 15 residues. V was pared by 3 bases and J by 5 bases, with 5 bases of the junction left unmatched. The CDR3 bases are TGTGCCAGCAGCGGTAGCGGGGGGGCCGTAGATACGCAGTATTTT. This gives the protein CASSGSGGAVDTQYF.

V is TRBV10-3 and J is TRBJ1-1; no clear D. V lost 0 bases, J lost 6 bases, and 11 bases lay in between. Germline V CDR1 and CDR2: ENHRY, SYGVKD. This CDR3 comprises 14 residues. The CDR3 bases are TGTGCCATCAGTGAGTCGGCGATTGGCGCTGAAGCTTTCTTT. Translation gives CAISESAIGAEAFF.

This chain links TRBV28 with TRBJ1-6; no reliable D call. This CDR3 spans 14 amino acids. Per the germline V gene, CDR1 is MDHEN and CDR2 is SYDVKM. Between the trimmed V and J ends, which lost 5 bases and 11 bases, there was a span of 16 bases. For the CDR3, the DNA is TGTGCCAGCAGTGTACCCGTGACGAGTACACCCCTCCACTTT. It codes for CASSVPVTSTPLHF.

In this sample, this clone turned up once. This chain joins TRBV19 and TRBJ2-2; D is perhaps TRBD1 (5 bases). Between the trimmed V and J ends, which lost 8 bases and 2 bases, there was a span of 12 bases. CDR3 size: 14 residues. CDR1 is LNHDA and CDR2 is SQIVND in the germline V gene (reference sequence). DNA of the CDR3: TGTGCCAGTTGGGATCAGGGAAACACCGGGGAGCTGTTTTTT. This sequence encodes CASWDQGNTGELFF.

This clone came up once. The chain uses TRBV30 and TRBJ1-2; 8 positions agree with TRBD1. Trimming cost V 3 bases and J 4 bases; bases outside gene matches: 7. This CDR3 contains 14 residues. Germline V CDR1 and CDR2: GTSNPN, SVGIG (reference sequence). The CDR3 DNA reads as TGTGCCTGGAGGGGGTTACAGGGGGTCTATGGCTACACCTTC. It yields the protein CAWRGLQGVYGYTF. The whole variable domain, remainder taken from reference TRBV30 and TRBJ1-2, is SQTIHQWPATLVQPVGSPLSLECTVEGTSNPNLYWYRQAAGRGLQLLFYSVGIGQISSEVPQNLSASRPQDRQFILSSKKLLLSDSGFYLCAWRGLQGVYGYTFGSGTRLTVV.

The chain carries TRBV5-1 and TRBJ2-2; 8 bases map to TRBD1. Trimming took 2 bases from V and 4 from J; bases not matched to a gene: 4. CDR1 and CDR2 from the germline V gene are SGHRS and YFSETQ. This CDR3 is built from 15 residues. CDR3 sequence (DNA): TGCGCCAGCAGCTTCCCGGGACAGGTCACCGGGGAGCTGTTTTTT. It specifies CASSFPGQVTGELFF.

The rearrangement uses TRBV6-1 and TRBJ2-1, with TRBD2 matching 13 bases. V lost 2 bases to trimming and J lost 8 bases; unmatched junction nucleotides: 9. The CDR3 length is 17 residues. CDR1 is MNHNS and CDR2 is SASEGT in the germline V gene. This CDR3 reads CASSETGLAGVGDEQFF. The CDR3 DNA is TGTGCCAGCAGTGAAACAGGACTAGCGGGAGTGGGAGATGAGCAGTTCTTC.

V is TRBV2 and J is TRBJ2-2; TRBD1 matches 8 bases. Losses at the gene ends were 6 bases for V and 7 bases for J; bases not matched to a gene: 4. CDR1 and CDR2 from the germline V gene are SNHLY and FYNNEI. This CDR3 spans 13 amino acids. The CDR3 DNA reads as TGTGCCAGCAGAGTAGACAGGGGCGGGGAGCTGTTTTTT. Translated: CASRVDRGGELFF. Using reference TRBV2 and TRBJ2-2 for the parts outside the CDR3, the full variable domain is EPEVTQTPSHQVTQMGQEVILRCVPISNHLYFYWYRQILGQKVEFLVSFYNNEISEKSEIFDDQFSVERPDGSNFTLKIRSTKLEDSAMYFCASRVDRGGELFFGEGSRLTVL.

The chain is built from TRBV5-4 and TRBJ2-3; 10 nucleotides align to TRBD2. V lost 2 bases, J lost 1 base, and 1 base stayed unmatched. The V gene's germline CDR1 is SGHNT and CDR2 YYREEE (reference sequence). This CDR3 spans 15 amino acids. CDR3 in DNA: TGTGCCAGCAGCTTAGCGGGAGGGCGCACAGATACGCAGTATTTT. This translates into CASSLAGGRTDTQYF.

The V and J genes are TRBV2 and TRBJ1-3; 8 bases align to TRBD1. The junction had 6 bases not matched to a gene; V was cut back by 4 bases and J by 4 bases. This CDR3 is 15 amino acids long. CDR1 and CDR2 from the germline V gene are SNHLY and FYNNEI. Here the CDR3 reads CASSATGESGNTIYF. The CDR3 DNA reads as TGTGCCAGCAGTGCGACAGGGGAATCAGGAAACACCATATATTTT.

The genes are TRBV6-5 and TRBJ1-5; possible D gene TRBD1, 6 bases. Germline values: CDR1 MNHEY, CDR2 SVGAGI. The CDR3 is 14 residues long. The V end was cut by 5 bases, the J end by 2 bases, with 10 bases between. DNA for the CDR3: TGTGCCAGCAGTCGCAGACAGGGCAATCAGCCCCAGCATTTT. Amino acid sequence: CASSRRQGNQPQHF.

The chain is built from TRBV6-5 and TRBJ1-2, with D perhaps TRBD1 (6 bases). Germline CDR1 and CDR2: MNHEY and SVGAGI. The CDR3 has 14 residues. Trimming cost V 6 bases and J 7 bases, with 18 bases left between them. In nucleotides, the CDR3 is TGTGCCAGCAGCCGCAGGAGGCCCAGGGGTGGCTACACCTTC. Protein product: CASSRRRPRGGYTF.

This chain joins TRBV7-2 and TRBJ1-2; D call uncertain. V was pared by 5 bases and J by 4 bases, with 17 bases between. The germline gives CDR1 SGHTA, CDR2 FQGNSA. CDR3 length equals 15 residues. The chain's CDR3 is CASSGRTLLGYGYTF. The CDR3 DNA sequence: TGTGCCAGCAGCGGTCGGACTCTATTGGGCTATGGCTACACCTTC. Full variable domain (outside the CDR3, taken from reference TRBV7-2 and TRBJ1-2): GAGVSQSPSNKVTEKGKDVELRCDPISGHTALYWYRQSLGQGLEFLIYFQGNSAPDKSGLPSDRFSAERTGGSVSTLTIQRTQQEDSAVYLCASSGRTLLGYGYTFGSGTRLTVV.

The genes are TRBV5-4 and TRBJ2-2; TRBD1 matches 9 bases. The germline gives CDR1 SGHNT, CDR2 YYREEE (reference sequence). This CDR3 has 15 residues. Trimming took 3 bases from V and 7 from J; bases not matched to a gene: 7. CDR3 coding DNA: TGTGCCAGCAGCTCGTTGACAGGGGGTCACGGGGAGCTGTTTTTT. As protein: CASSSLTGGHGELFF.

The genes are TRBV6-5 and TRBJ2-5, with 7 bases that match TRBD1. V trimming: 3 bases; J trimming: 3 bases; junction bases outside the gene matches: 7. This CDR3 spans 15 amino acids. CDR1 is MNHEY and CDR2 is SVGAGI in the germline V gene. CDR3 DNA: TGTGCCAGCAGTTATACGTCAGGGGGAGAAGAGACCCAGTACTTC. This codes for CASSYTSGGEETQYF.

This clone was detected once. The chain recombines TRBV7-9 with TRBJ1-1, with D maybe TRBD1 (6 bases). CDR1 and CDR2 (germline): SEHNR, FQNEAQ (reference sequence). CDR3 length: 14 residues. The V end lost 5 bases, the J end lost 0 bases, and 10 bases lay between the germline ends. The CDR3 DNA reads as TGTGCCAGCAGCAGGGACACCCTGAACACTGAAGCTTTCTTT. Its protein is CASSRDTLNTEAFF.

The V gene is TRBV19, the J gene TRBJ2-3; 9 nucleotides match TRBD1. The CDR3 runs to 16 residues. CDR1 LNHDA and CDR2 SQIVND come from the germline V gene (reference sequence). Germline trimming cut 5 bases from V and 0 bases from J; bases unmatched to any gene: 6. The CDR3 here is CASSRGQGHSTDTQYF. The CDR3 DNA is TGTGCCAGTAGTCGAGGACAGGGGCATAGCACAGATACGCAGTATTTT.